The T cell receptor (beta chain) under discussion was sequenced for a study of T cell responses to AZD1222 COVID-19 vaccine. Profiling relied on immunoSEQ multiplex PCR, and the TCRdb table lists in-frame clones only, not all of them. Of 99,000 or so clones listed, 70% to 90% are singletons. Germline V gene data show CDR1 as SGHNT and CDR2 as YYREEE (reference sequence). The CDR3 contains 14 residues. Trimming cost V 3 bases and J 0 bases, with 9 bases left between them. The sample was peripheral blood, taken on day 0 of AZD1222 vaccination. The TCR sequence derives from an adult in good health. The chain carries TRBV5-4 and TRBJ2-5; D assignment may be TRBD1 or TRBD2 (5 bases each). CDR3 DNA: TGTGCCAGCAGCTGGGGACGGAACCAAGAGACCCAGTACTTC. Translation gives CASSWGRNQETQYF.